This passage covers 5 T cell receptor beta chains from one sample sequenced in a study of CD4 T cells in relation to SARS-CoV-2 and coronaviruses. CD4+ T cells from unexposed donors were obtained before the COVID-19 pandemic (2011-2018). Isolation of CD4+ T cells took place after around 11 days in culture. These receptors are not linked to any known antigen. Using immunoSEQ multiplex PCR, the repertoire was profiled, and TCRdb retains in-frame clones only, with some absent. The data contain under 25,000 clones, more than 60% of them singletons. The material sequenced was CD4+ T cells from PBMCs, cultured in vitro. Receptor source: a human donor in good health.

The sample holds a few counts of this clone. This chain connects TRBV7-2 to TRBJ2-7, with D hard to call. Trimming shortened V by 1 base and J by 1 base, and 8 bases separated the two germline ends. This CDR3 region has 14 residues. The germline CDR1 and CDR2 sequences are SGHTA and FQGNSA. CDR3 coding DNA: TGTGCCAGCAGCTTAGGGTTCCAATCCTACGAGCAGTACTTC. Encoded protein: CASSLGFQSYEQYF.

This clone came up a few times. The gene calls are TRBV7-9 and TRBJ2-3; D unresolved. The CDR3 totals 12 residues. CDR1 and CDR2 (germline): SEHNR, FQNEAQ (reference sequence). Trimming took off 5 bases at V and 5 bases at J, with 8 bases between the two ends. DNA of the CDR3: TGTGCCAGCAGCCCACATGGAGATACGCAGTATTTT. Protein: CASSPHGDTQYF. The full variable domain, rest sourced from reference TRBV7-9 and TRBJ2-3, is DTGVSQNPRHKITKRGQNVTFRCDPISEHNRLYWYRQTLGQGPEFLTYFQNEAQLEKSRLLSDRFSAERPKGSFSTLEIQRTEQGDSAMYLCASSPHGDTQYFGPGTRLTVL.

The rearrangement uses TRBV7-2 and TRBJ1-5; D is perhaps TRBD1 (6 bases). The CDR3 consists of 18 residues. V lost 1 base to trimming and J lost 1 base, with 17 bases between them. Germline CDR1 is SGHTA and CDR2 is FQGNSA. The CDR3 DNA reads as TGTGCCAGCAGCTTAGTTGGCCGGGGAGGGGGAAGCAATCAGCCCCAGCATTTT. It is translated as CASSLVGRGGGSNQPQHF. Supplemented by reference TRBV7-2 and TRBJ1-5, the full variable domain reads GAGVSQSPSNKVTEKGKDVELRCDPISGHTALYWYRQSLGQGLEFLIYFQGNSAPDKSGLPSDRFSAERTGGSVSTLTIQRTQQEDSAVYLCASSLVGRGGGSNQPQHFGDGTRLSIL.

The genes are TRBV5-6 and TRBJ2-3; TRBD1 matches 7 bases. The germline CDR1 and CDR2 sequences are SGHDT and YYEEEE. The CDR3 loop spans 14 amino acids. Trimming at V came to 5 bases and at J to 1 base, leaving 4 bases not matched to a gene. In DNA, the CDR3 is TGTGCCAGCAGTGATGGACAGGGCACAGATACGCAGTATTTT. Translation gives CASSDGQGTDTQYF.

The CDR3 is CASSQDPEVFEQYF. As DNA, the CDR3 is TGTGCCAGCAGCCAAGATCCGGAGGTTTTCGAGCAGTACTTC. This chain uses TRBV3-1 (or the pseudogene TRBV3-2) with TRBJ2-7; D perhaps matches TRBD2 (5 bases). The CDR3 loop spans 14 amino acids. The germline V and J ends were trimmed by 0 bases and 6 bases, with 12 bases remaining between them. In germline, CDR1 is LGHDT, CDR2 YNNKEL (reference sequence).